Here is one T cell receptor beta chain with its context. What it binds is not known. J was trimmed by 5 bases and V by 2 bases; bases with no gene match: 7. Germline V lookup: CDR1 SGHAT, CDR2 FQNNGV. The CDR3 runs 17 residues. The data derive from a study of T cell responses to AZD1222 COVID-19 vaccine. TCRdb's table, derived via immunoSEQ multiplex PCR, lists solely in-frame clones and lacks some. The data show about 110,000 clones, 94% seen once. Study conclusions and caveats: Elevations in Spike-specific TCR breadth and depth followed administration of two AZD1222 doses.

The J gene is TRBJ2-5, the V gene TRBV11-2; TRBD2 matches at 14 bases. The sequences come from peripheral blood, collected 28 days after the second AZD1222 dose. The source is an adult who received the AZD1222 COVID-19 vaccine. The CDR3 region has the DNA TGTGCCAGCAGCTTACCCCTGGGACTAGCGGGAGTTGAGACCCAGTACTTC. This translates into CASSLPLGLAGVETQYF. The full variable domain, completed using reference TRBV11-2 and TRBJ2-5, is EAGVAQSPRYKIIEKRQSVAFWCNPISGHATLYWYQQILGQGPKLLIQFQNNGVVDDSQLPKDRFSAERLKGVDSTLKIQPAKLEDSAVYLCASSLPLGLAGVETQYFGPGTRLLVL.